This TCR beta chain is drawn from a study of T-cell memory formation after mild COVID-19. Background on the study: Clusters were largely donor specific. General study points: Some clones that responded were present in memory (sampled pre-infection), which suggests cross-reactive memory joined. Chiefly within CM and EM were the contracting CD4+ clones; CD8+ ones were within EMRA.

Sample barcodes and UMIs were carried by the TCR alpha and TCR beta cDNA libraries that 5'RACE generated with constant-segment primers. TCRdb used MiXCR to reprocess the 5' RACE reads, holding one entry per CDR3 protein. The repertoire holds about 340,000 distinct CDR3 sequences, with 13% as singletons. This clonotype occurred a few times. Its target is unknown. Sequencing was carried out using PBMCs or a T cell subset sorted from them (not recorded which). This receptor was obtained from a man between 18 and 35 years old who had mild COVID-19 (a few samples of this study predate the infection). Cell type and time point are not known.

As DNA, the CDR3 is TGTGCCAGCAGCCAAGACGCAAGATTTGCGGGAGAAGAGACCCAGTACTTC. Its translation: CASSQDARFAGEETQYF. The chain couples TRBV3-1 to TRBJ2-5; TRBD2 matches 7 bases. Trimming cost V 0 bases and J 3 bases; bases outside gene matches: 10. This CDR3 has 17 amino acids. CDR1 and CDR2 from the germline V gene are LGHDT and YNNKEL (reference sequence).